One and the same sample provided the 18 T cell receptor beta chains below, sequenced in a study of regulatory T cells in long-lasting Graves disease. The sample's time point: newly diagnosed GD, antithyroid drugs for less than 3 months. There was RNA extracted from PBMCs, and the TCR library was made from it. For TCR beta, libraries came from iRepertoire HTBI primers and Arm-PCR of CDR3 regions. MiXCR was run by TCRdb on the multiplex PCR reads, yielding one entry per CDR3 protein. The sample yields a few hundred thousand distinct CDR3 sequences, roughly 13% seen once. The data also belong to a second study, concerning T cells in Graves' hyperthyroidism and ophthalmopathy.

The specimen comprised peripheral blood mononuclear cells (PBMCs), sampled at new diagnosis, from a patient treated with antithyroid drugs. The receptor set was obtained from a man aged 25-40 years with Graves disease.

This clonotype was counted at least ten times. CDR3 nucleotides: TGTGCCAGCTCACCGTATAAGGAGACCCAGTACTTC. Translated: CASSPYKETQYF. V usage is TRBV18 and J usage is TRBJ2-5; D ambiguous. V lost 3 bases and J lost 5, with 7 bases in between. This CDR3 contains 12 residues. In germline, CDR1 is KGHSH, CDR2 LQKENI.

There are many counts of this clonotype. The chain recombines TRBV2 with TRBJ2-4; TRBD2 might be the D (5 bases). Trimming removed 5 bases from V and 0 bases from J, with 14 bases in between. CDR3 size: 16 residues. Germline V lookup: CDR1 SNHLY, CDR2 FYNNEI. Here the CDR3 reads CASSWEKALAKNIQYF. CDR3 coding DNA: TGTGCCAGCAGTTGGGAGAAGGCTTTAGCCAAAAACATTCAGTACTTC.

This clonotype was observed once. Just one base apart from a much larger clone, this may be a read error. The rearrangement joins TRBV10-3 to TRBJ2-3; D is unresolved. This CDR3 region has 11 residues. V lost 6 bases, J lost 3 bases, and 4 bases lay in between. The germline V gene encodes CDR1 ENHRY and CDR2 SYGVKD. In DNA form, the CDR3 reads TGTGCCATCAGCCGAACAGATACGCAGTATTTT. Translation: CAISRTDTQYF.

A word on this clonotype: Being one base from a much bigger clone, this may be a read error. The genes are TRBV5-5 and TRBJ1-3; D is perhaps TRBD1 (5 bases). This CDR3 region has 15 residues. Per germline, CDR1 SGHKS and CDR2 YYEKEE (reference sequence). The CDR3 region has the DNA TGTGCCAACAGCTTGGGGCCCTACTCTGGAAACACCATATATTTT. Translated, it gives CANSLGPYSGNTIYF.

The chain employs TRBV6-1 and TRBJ2-7, with D hard to call. V was clipped by 8 bases and J by 3 bases, with 5 bases between them. CDR3 length equals 10 residues. Germline CDR1 reads MNHNS; CDR2 reads SASEGT. CDR3 coding DNA: TGTGCCAGCCGTCACTACGAGCAGTACTTC. Protein sequence: CASRHYEQYF.

This clonotype was seen ten or more times. V usage is TRBV27 and J usage is TRBJ1-1, with no clear D. The CDR3 length is 12 residues. Trimming took 4 bases from V and 6 from J, leaving 9 bases between them. Germline lookup yields CDR1 MNHEY and CDR2 SMNVEV (reference sequence). The CDR3 spells CASSSGFSEAFF. In DNA form, the CDR3 reads TGTGCCAGCAGTTCCGGGTTCTCTGAAGCTTTCTTT.

This chain joins TRBV5-1 and TRBJ1-2; maybe TRBD1 (6 bases). Germline V lookup: CDR1 SGHRS, CDR2 YFSETQ. CDR3 length: 14 residues. V shed 4 bases and J shed 2 bases, with 12 bases lying between them. In DNA form, the CDR3 reads TGCGCCAGCAGCCGGGACACAGCAAACTATGGCTACACCTTC. Translation gives CASSRDTANYGYTF.

This clonotype was observed at least ten times. V usage is TRBV10-3 and J usage is TRBJ2-7; tentative D call: TRBD2 (7 bases). Trimming shortened V by 6 bases and J by 6 bases, and 21 bases separated the two germline ends. This CDR3 region has 15 residues. Germline CDR1 reads ENHRY; CDR2 reads SYGVKD. CDR3 DNA: TGTGCCATCAGGGGGGCCCCCGCGGGACTAAGCGAGCAGTACTTC. Protein product: CAIRGAPAGLSEQYF.

This clonotype has more than one count but fewer than ten. The V call is TRBV27, the J call TRBJ2-3; a possible D gene is TRBD2 (5 bases). Germline assignment: CDR1 MNHEY and CDR2 SMNVEV (reference sequence). The CDR3 length is 14 residues. V shed 8 bases and J shed 9 bases, with 21 bases lying between them. CDR3 coding DNA: TGTGCCAGCTCCCAAGCTGGACTGTCAAAAACGCAGTATTTT. This translates into CASSQAGLSKTQYF.

This clonotype was seen ten or more times. This chain uses TRBV10-1 with TRBJ2-3; unclear D gene. Germline V gene sequence: CDR1 WNHNN, CDR2 SYGVQD (reference sequence). The CDR3 is 14 amino acids. V gave up 1 base and J gave up 1 base, with 6 bases separating them. The CDR3 bases are TGCGCCAGCAGTGAGTGGCTCGGCACAGATACGCAGTATTTT. Translating gives CASSEWLGTDTQYF.

This clonotype came up many times. This chain links TRBV30 with TRBJ2-1, with 7 bases aligning to TRBD1. The CDR3 has 13 amino acids. V lost 2 bases to trimming and J lost 9 bases; unmatched junction nucleotides: 7. The germline V gene has CDR1 GTSNPN and CDR2 SVGIG (reference sequence). CDR3 residues: CAWSRDRLGEQFF. DNA of the CDR3: TGTGCCTGGAGTAGGGACAGATTGGGTGAGCAGTTCTTC.

The table lists this clonotype with many counts. The V call is TRBV20-1, the J call TRBJ1-1, with 7 nucleotides matching TRBD1. The CDR3 is 14 residues long. Germline V gives CDR1 DFQATT, CDR2 SNEGSKA (reference sequence). V shed 0 bases and J 4 bases; nucleotides not matched to a gene: 5. The CDR3 region is CSARDRQGGTEAFF. CDR3 nucleotide sequence: TGCAGTGCTAGAGACCGACAGGGAGGCACTGAAGCTTTCTTT.

There are many counts of this clonotype. V and J are TRBV12-3 or TRBV12-4 and TRBJ1-2; no firm D call. V shed 1 base and J shed 7 bases, with 16 bases lying between them. The CDR3 covers 15 residues. Here the CDR3 DNA reads TGTGCCAGCAGTTTAGGAAGACGGGCCATAACTGGCTACACCTTC. This gives the protein CASSLGRRAITGYTF.

This clonotype was picked up many times. The chain combines TRBV12-3 or TRBV12-4 with TRBJ2-7; D unresolved. Trimming took 2 bases from V and 0 from J, leaving 8 bases between them. The CDR3 has 14 residues. CDR3 sequence: CASSLSWSSYEQYF. The CDR3 nucleotides are TGTGCCAGCAGTTTAAGTTGGAGCTCCTACGAGCAGTACTTC.

Ten or more counts support this clonotype. V usage is TRBV3-1 and J usage is TRBJ2-3; 9 bases agree with TRBD1. Looked up from germline, CDR1 is LGHDT and CDR2 is YNNKEL (reference sequence). The junction had 5 bases not matched to a gene; V was cut back by 2 bases and J by 2 bases. This CDR3 region has 16 residues. CDR3 sequence: CASSQTGQGLTDTQYF. The CDR3, as DNA: TGTGCCAGCAGCCAAACAGGACAGGGGCTCACAGATACGCAGTATTTT.

This chain connects TRBV19 to TRBJ2-1; no clear D gene. V lost 2 bases and J 0 bases, leaving 11 bases between the germline ends. Germline V CDR1 and CDR2: LNHDA, SQIVND (reference sequence). CDR3 length: 16 residues. The CDR3 protein is CASSIRQMSSYNEQFF. DNA for the CDR3: TGTGCCAGTAGTATACGCCAGATGAGCTCCTACAATGAGCAGTTCTTC.

This clonotype was recorded many times. The genes are TRBV20-1 and TRBJ2-7, with TRBD1 as a possible D gene (6 bases). Germline loops: CDR1 DFQATT, CDR2 SNEGSKA (reference sequence). This CDR3 is built from 14 residues. Trimming cost V 5 bases and J 2 bases, with 16 bases left between them. CDR3 in amino acids: CSAPSQGSTYEQYF. The CDR3 DNA reads TGCAGTGCTCCTTCTCAGGGGTCCACCTACGAGCAGTACTTC.

This clonotype was seen ten or more times. This chain connects TRBV6-2 or TRBV6-3 to TRBJ2-3; D is possibly TRBD1 or TRBD2 (6 bases each). V lost 6 bases, J lost 5 bases, and 15 bases lay in between. Germline V gene sequence: CDR1 MNHEY, CDR2 SVGEGT. This CDR3 is 14 amino acids long. CDR3: CASSYRDSEDTQYF. The DNA of the CDR3 is TGTGCCAGCAGCTACAGGGACTCCGAAGATACGCAGTATTTT.